Shown below are 3 T cell receptor beta chains from a single sample sequenced in a study of T cells in Graves' hyperthyroidism and ophthalmopathy. TCR beta CDR3 regions were amplified from RNA. HTBI primers were employed in a first-round RT-PCR of the TCR CDR3. MiXCR, applied by TCRdb to the multiplex PCR reads, yields one record per CDR3 protein. The sample consists of fewer than 600,000 distinct CDR3 sequences, about 15% of them appearing once. What was sequenced was blood. These receptors originate from a woman between 40 and 50 years old with Graves' hyperthyroidism.

This clonotype was seen a handful of times. The chain has TRBV3-1 and TRBJ1-4; 9 bases fit TRBD1. V shed 1 base and J 5 bases; nucleotides not matched to a gene: 2. The CDR3 runs to 15 residues. The V gene's germline CDR1 is LGHDT and CDR2 YNNKEL (reference sequence). The chain's CDR3 is CASSQGDRDNEKLFF. The CDR3 region has the DNA TGTGCCAGCAGCCAAGGGGACAGGGACAATGAAAAACTGTTTTTT.

This clonotype was detected only a few times. A much larger clone differs by one base, so this may be a read error. The chain joins TRBV7-6 to TRBJ2-1; 7 bases match TRBD2. Germline CDR1 and CDR2: SGHVS and FNYEAQ. CDR3 length: 15 amino acids. The CDR3 region is CVSSPTSVSHNEQFF. CDR3 DNA sequence: TGTGTCAGCAGCCCAACTAGCGTTTCCCACAATGAGCAGTTCTTC. The variable domain in full, with the rest retrieved from reference TRBV7-6 and TRBJ2-1, is GAGVSQSPRYKVTKRGQDVALRCDPISGHVSLYWYRQALGQGPEFLTYFNYEAQQDKSGLPNDRFSAERPEGSISTLTIQRTEQRDSAMYRCVSSPTSVSHNEQFFGPGTRLTVL.

A few counts support this clonotype. The DNA of the CDR3 is TGTGCCAGTAGTATTTCCCAGGGGGAATGGATCGATGAGCAGTTCTTC. Translated: CASSISQGEWIDEQFF. The genes are TRBV19 and TRBJ2-1; 7 bases map to TRBD1. V lost 3 bases, J lost 8 bases, and 13 bases stayed unmatched. Germline CDR1 and CDR2: LNHDA and SQIVND (reference sequence). The CDR3 sequence is 16 residues long. Combining the CDR3 with reference TRBV19 and TRBJ2-1 gives the whole variable domain DGGITQSPKYLFRKEGQNVTLSCEQNLNHDAMYWYRQDPGQGLRLIYYSQIVNDFQKGDIAEGYSVSREKKESFPLTVTSAQKNPTAFYLCASSISQGEWIDEQFFGPGTRLTVL.